The subject of this entry is one T cell receptor (beta chain). This sample is drawn from a study of blood T cell repertoires in COVID-19. There are 16 residues in the CDR3. V lost 0 bases, J lost 0 bases, and 10 bases lay in between. Germline V gene lookup returns CDR1 SGDLS and CDR2 YYNGEE. Authors' analysis steps: The authors estimated nucleated cell counts from reference gene primer amplification. Assay used: immunoSEQ multiplex PCR; TCRdb lists only in-frame clones, some missing. V, J and clone size are those of that table, while D and trimming were read from the DNA. The table lists around 300,000 clones, about 87% of them singletons.

This clonotype was sampled from a woman aged 50 to 65 with COVID-19, enrolled during active disease. The source material was peripheral blood. The V and J genes are TRBV9 and TRBJ2-1; no reliable D call. CDR3 sequence reads: CASSVATWSSYNEQFF. The CDR3 coding sequence is TGTGCCAGCAGCGTAGCTACATGGAGCTCCTACAATGAGCAGTTCTTC. Combining the CDR3 with reference TRBV9 and TRBJ2-1 gives the whole variable domain DSGVTQTPKHLITATGQRVTLRCSPRSGDLSVYWYQQSLDQGLQFLIQYYNGEERAKGNILERFSAQQFPDLHSELNLSSLELGDSALYFCASSVATWSSYNEQFFGPGTRLTVL.